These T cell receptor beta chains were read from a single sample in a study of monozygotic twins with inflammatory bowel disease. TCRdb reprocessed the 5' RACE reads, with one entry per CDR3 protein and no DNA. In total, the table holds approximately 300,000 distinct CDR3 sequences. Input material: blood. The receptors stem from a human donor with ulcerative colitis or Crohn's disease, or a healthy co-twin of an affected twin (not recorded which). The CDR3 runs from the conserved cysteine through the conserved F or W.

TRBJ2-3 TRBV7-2 CASSLQGLDTQYF
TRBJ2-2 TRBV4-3 CASSQVGRKNTGELFF
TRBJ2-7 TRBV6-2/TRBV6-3 CASEATKDKNYEQYF
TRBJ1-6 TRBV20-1 CSARSGQTDNSPLHF
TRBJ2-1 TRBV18 CASSLGTSGSNEQFF
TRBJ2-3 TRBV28 CASSLSSPGVSTDTQYF
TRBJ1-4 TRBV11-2 CASSLRRQGLHTTNEKLFF
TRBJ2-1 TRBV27 CASSIYPAAEQFF
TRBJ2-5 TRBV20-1 CSARDRVQETQYF
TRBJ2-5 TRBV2 CASIRDGGGETQYF
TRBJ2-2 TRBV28 CASSFRRGRTGELFF
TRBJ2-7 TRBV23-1 CASSHGAGAFYEQYF
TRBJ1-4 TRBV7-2 CASRKQRQVYEKLFF
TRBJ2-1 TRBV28 CASSFAGRNEQFF
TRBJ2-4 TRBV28 CASRLGGENIQYF
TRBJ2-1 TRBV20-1 CSAKRTGDSVYNEQFF
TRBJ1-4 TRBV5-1 CASSLGGGNEKLFF
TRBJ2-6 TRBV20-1 CSARVGSGANVLTF
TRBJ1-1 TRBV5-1 CASSSRRATDTEAFF
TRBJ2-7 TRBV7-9 CASSSDPTSFASGQYF
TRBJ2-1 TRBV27 CASLLSGGRPNEQFF
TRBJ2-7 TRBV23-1 CASSQSGKGLAYEQYF
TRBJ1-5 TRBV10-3 CAISVGGNAQPQHF
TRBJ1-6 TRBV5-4 CASSLWRGASPLHF
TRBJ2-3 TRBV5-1 CASSLARLGSADTQYF
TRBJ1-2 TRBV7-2 CASSTRGGGYTF
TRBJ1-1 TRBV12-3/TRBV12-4 CASSFSVGEAFF
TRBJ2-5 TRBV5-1 CASSSTTGGQETQYF
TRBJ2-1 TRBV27 CASSLGEVISYNEQFF